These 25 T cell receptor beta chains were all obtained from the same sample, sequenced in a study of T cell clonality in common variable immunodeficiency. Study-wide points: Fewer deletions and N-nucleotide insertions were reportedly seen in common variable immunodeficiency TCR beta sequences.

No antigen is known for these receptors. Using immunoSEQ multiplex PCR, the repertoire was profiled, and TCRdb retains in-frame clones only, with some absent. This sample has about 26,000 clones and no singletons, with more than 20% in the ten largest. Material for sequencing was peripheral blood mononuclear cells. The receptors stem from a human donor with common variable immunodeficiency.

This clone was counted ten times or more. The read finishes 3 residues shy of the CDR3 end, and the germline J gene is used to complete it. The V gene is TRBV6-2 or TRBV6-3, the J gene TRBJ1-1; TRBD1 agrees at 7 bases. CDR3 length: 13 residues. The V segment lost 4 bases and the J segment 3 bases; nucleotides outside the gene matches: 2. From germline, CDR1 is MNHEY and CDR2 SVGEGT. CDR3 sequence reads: CASSWGQYTEAFF. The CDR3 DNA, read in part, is TGTGCCAGCAGTTGGGGACAGTACACTGAA.

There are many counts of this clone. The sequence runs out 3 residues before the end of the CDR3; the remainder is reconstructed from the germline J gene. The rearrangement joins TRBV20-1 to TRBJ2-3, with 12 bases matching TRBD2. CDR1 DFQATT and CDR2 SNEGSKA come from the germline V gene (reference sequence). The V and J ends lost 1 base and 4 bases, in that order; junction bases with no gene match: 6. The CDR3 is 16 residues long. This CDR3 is CSARALAGGDADTQYF. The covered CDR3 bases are TGCAGTGCTAGAGCCCTAGCGGGGGGGGATGCAGATACG.

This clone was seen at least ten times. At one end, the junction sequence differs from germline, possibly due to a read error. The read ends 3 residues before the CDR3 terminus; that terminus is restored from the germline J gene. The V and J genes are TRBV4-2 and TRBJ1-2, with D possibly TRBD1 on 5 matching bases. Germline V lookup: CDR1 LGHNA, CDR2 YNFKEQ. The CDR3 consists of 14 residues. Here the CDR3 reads CASSQRRGAYGYTF. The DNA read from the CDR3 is TGCGCCAGCAGCCAGAGGAGGGGCGCCTATGGC.

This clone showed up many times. This CDR3 reads CASSQFLAGGRYEQYF. The covered CDR3 bases are TGTGCCAGCAGCCAATTTTTAGCGGGAGGGAGGTACGAG. The chain uses TRBV16 and TRBJ2-7, with 11 bases aligning to TRBD2. The read ends 3 residues before the CDR3 terminus; that terminus is restored from the germline J gene. CDR1 and CDR2 (germline): KGHSY, FQNENV. J gave up 4 bases and V 1 base, and 6 bases lay outside the gene matches. The CDR3 is 16 amino acids.

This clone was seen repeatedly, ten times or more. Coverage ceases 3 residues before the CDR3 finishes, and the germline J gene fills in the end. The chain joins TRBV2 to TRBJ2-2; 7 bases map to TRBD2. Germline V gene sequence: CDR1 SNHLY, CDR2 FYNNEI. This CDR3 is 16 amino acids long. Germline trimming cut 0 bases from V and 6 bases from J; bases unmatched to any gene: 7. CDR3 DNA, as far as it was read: TGTGCCAGCAGTGAAGCACGGCGGGGGAGGTCCGGGGAG. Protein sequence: CASSEARRGRSGE. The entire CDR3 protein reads CASSEARRGRSGELFF.

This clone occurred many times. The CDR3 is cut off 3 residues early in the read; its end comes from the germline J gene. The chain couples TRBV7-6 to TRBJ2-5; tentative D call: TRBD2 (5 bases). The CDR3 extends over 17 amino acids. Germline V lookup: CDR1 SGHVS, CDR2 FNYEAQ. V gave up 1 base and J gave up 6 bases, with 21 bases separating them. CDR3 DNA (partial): TGTGCCAGCAGCTTAGTCATGGGGAAGGCCGGGGTGCAGACC. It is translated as CASSLVMGKAGVQT. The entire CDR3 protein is CASSLVMGKAGVQTQYF. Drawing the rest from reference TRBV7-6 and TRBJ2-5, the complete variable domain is GAGVSQSPRYKVTKRGQDVALRCDPISGHVSLYWYRQALGQGPEFLTYFNYEAQQDKSGLPNDRFSAERPEGSISTLTIQRTEQRDSAMYRCASSLVMGKAGVQTQYFGPGTRLLVL.

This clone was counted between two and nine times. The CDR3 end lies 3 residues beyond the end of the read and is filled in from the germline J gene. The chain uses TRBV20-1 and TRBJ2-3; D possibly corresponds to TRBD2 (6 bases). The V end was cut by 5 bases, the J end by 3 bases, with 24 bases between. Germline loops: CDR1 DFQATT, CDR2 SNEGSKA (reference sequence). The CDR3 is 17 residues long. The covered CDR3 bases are TGCAGTGCTCGAAGCTTAGCGTACGTCGGGGGAACAGATACG. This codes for CSARSLAYVGGTDT. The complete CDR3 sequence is CSARSLAYVGGTDTQYF.

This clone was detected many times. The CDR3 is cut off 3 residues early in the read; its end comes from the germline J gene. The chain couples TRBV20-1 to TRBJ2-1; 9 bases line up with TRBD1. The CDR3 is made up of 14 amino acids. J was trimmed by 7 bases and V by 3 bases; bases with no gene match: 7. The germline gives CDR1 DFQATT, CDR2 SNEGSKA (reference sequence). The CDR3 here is CSARNPGQGNEQFF. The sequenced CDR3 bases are TGCAGTGCTAGGAACCCGGGACAGGGAAATGAG.

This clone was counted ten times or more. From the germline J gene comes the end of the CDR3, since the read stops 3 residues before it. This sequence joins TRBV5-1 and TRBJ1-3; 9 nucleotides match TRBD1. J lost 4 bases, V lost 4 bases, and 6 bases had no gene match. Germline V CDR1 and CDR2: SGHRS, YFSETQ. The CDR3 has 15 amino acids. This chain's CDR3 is CASSQQGAPGNTIYF. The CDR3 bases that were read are TGCGCCAGCAGCCAACAGGGGGCGCCCGGAAACACC.

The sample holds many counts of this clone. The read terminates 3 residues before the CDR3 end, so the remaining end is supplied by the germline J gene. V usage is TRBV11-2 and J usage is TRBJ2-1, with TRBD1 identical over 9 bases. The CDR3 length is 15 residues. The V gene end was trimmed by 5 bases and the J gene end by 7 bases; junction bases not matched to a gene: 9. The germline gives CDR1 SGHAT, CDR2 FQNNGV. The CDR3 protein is CASSPGQGWGNEQFF. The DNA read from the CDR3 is TGTGCCAGCAGCCCGGGACAGGGTTGGGGGAATGAG. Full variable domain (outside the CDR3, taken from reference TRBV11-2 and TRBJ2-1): EAGVAQSPRYKIIEKRQSVAFWCNPISGHATLYWYQQILGQGPKLLIQFQNNGVVDDSQLPKDRFSAERLKGVDSTLKIQPAKLEDSAVYLCASSPGQGWGNEQFFGPGTRLTVL.

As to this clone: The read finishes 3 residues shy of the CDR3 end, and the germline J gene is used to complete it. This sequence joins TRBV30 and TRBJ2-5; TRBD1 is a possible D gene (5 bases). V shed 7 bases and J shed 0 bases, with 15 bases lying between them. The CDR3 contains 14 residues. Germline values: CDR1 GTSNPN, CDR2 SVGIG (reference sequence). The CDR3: CASRRDSYQETQYF. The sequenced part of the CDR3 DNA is TGTGCCTCCAGGAGAGACAGCTACCAAGAGACC.

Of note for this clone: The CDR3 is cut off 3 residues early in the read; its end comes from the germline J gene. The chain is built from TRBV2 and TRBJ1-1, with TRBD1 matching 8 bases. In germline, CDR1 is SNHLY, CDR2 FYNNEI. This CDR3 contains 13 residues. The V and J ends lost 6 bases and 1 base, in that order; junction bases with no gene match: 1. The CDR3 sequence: CASSDRGNTEAFF. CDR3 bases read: TGTGCCAGCAGCGACAGGGGGAACACTGAA.

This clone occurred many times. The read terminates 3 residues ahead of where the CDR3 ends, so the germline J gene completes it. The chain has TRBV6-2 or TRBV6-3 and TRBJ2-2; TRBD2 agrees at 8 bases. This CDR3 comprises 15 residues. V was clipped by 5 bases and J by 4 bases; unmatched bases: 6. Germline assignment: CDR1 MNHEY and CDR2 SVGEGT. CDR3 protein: CASSKASGSTGELFF. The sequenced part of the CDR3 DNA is TGTGCCAGCAGTAAGGCTAGCGGGTCCACCGGGGAG.

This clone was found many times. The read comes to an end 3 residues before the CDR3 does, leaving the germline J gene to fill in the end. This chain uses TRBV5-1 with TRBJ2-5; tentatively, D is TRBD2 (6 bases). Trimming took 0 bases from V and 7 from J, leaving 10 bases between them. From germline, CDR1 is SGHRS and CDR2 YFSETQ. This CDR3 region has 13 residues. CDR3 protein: CASSLGGDATQYF. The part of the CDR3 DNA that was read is TGCGCCAGCAGCTTGGGCGGGGATGCGACC.

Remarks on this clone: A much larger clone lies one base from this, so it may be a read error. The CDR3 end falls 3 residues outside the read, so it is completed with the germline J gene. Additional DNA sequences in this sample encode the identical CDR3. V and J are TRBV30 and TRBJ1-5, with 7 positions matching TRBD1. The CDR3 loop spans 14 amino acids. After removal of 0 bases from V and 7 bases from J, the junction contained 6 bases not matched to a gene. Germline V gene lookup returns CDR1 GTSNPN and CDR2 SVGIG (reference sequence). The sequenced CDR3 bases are TGTGCCTGGAGTGTACTAGGGGGCGGGCAGCCC. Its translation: CAWSVLGGGQP. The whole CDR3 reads CAWSVLGGGQPQHF. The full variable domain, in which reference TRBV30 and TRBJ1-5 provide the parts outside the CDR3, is SQTIHQWPATLVQPVGSPLSLECTVEGTSNPNLYWYRQAAGRGLQLLFYSVGIGQISSEVPQNLSASRPQDRQFILSSKKLLLSDSGFYLCAWSVLGGGQPQHFGDGTRLSIL.

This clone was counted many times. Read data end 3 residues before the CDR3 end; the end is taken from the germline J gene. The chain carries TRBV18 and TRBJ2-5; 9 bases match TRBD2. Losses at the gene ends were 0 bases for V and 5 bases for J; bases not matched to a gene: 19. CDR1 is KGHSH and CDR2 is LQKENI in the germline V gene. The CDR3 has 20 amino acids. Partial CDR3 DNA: TGTGCCAGCTCACCACCAGGACTAGCGCAACTTTTTGGGTTTGGGGAGACC. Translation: CASSPPGLAQLFGFGET. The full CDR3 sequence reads CASSPPGLAQLFGFGETQYF.

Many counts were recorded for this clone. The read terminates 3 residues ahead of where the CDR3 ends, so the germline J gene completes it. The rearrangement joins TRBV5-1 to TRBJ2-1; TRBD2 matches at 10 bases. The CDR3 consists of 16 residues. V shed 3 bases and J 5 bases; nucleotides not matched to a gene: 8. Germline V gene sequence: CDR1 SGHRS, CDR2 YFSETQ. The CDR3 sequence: CASSSLAGGQDNEQFF. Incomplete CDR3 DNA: TGCGCCAGCAGCTCATTAGCGGGAGGCCAGGACAATGAG.

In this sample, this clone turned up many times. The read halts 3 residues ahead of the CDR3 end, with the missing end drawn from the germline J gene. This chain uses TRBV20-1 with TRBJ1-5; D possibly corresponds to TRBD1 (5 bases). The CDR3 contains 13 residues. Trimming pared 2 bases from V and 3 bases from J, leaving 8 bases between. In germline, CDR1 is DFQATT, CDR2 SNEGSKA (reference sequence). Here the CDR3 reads CSARHRNNQPQHF. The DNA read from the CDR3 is TGCAGTGCTAGACACAGGAACAATCAGCCC.

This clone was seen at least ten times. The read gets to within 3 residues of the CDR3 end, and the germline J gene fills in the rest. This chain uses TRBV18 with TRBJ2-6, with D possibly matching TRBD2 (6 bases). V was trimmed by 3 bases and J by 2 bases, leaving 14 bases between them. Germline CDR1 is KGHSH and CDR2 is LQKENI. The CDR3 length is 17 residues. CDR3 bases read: TGTGCCAGCTCACCCGGGTTCGGAGGGGCTGGGGCCAACGTC. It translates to CASSPGFGGAGANV. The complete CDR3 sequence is CASSPGFGGAGANVLTF.

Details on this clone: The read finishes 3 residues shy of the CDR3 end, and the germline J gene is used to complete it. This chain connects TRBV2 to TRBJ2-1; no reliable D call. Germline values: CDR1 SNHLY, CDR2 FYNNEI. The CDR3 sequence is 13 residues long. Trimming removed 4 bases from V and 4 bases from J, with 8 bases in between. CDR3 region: CASSGQEYNEQFF. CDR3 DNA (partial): TGTGCCAGCAGTGGGCAGGAGTACAATGAG.

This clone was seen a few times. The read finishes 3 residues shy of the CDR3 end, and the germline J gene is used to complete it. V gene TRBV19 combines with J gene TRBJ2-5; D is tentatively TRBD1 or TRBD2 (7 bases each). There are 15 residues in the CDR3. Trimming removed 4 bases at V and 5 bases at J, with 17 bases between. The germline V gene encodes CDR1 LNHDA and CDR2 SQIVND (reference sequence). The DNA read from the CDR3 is TGTGCCAGTAGTACTCCGGGGAGGGGGCGTGAGACC. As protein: CASSTPGRGRET. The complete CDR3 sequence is CASSTPGRGRETQYF. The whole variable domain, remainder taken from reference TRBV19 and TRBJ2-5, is DGGITQSPKYLFRKEGQNVTLSCEQNLNHDAMYWYRQDPGQGLRLIYYSQIVNDFQKGDIAEGYSVSREKKESFPLTVTSAQKNPTAFYLCASSTPGRGRETQYFGPGTRLLVL.

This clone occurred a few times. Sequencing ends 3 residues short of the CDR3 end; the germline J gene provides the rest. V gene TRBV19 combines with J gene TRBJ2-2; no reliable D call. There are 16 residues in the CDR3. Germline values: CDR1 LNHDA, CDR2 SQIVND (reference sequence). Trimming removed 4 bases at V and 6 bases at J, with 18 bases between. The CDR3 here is CASSKSSSYGSGELFF. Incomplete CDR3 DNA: TGTGCCAGTAGTAAATCTTCTAGTTATGGGTCCGGGGAG.

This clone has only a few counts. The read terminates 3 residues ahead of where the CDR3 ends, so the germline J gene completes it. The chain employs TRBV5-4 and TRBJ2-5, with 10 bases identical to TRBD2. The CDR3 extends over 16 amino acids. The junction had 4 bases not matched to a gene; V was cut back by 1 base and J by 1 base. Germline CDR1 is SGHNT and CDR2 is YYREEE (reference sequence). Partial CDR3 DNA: TGTGCCAGCAGCTTGCAGGCTAGCGGGAGCCAAGAGACC. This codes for CASSLQASGSQET. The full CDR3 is CASSLQASGSQETQYF.

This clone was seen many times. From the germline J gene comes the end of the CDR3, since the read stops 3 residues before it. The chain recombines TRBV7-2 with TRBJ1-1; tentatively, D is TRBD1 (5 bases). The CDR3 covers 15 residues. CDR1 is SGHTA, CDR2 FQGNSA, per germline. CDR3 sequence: CASSSTKGSQQKAFF. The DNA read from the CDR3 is TGTGCCAGCAGCTCCACAAAGGGGTCTCAGCAAAAA.

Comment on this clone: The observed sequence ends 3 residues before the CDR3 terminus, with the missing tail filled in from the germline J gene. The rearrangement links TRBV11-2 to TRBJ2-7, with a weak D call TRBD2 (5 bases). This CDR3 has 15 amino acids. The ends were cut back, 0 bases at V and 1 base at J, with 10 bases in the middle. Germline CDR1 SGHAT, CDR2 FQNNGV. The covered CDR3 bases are TGTGCCAGCAGCTTAGATCGGGGTCTTTCCTACGAG. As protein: CASSLDRGLSYE. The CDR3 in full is CASSLDRGLSYEQYF.